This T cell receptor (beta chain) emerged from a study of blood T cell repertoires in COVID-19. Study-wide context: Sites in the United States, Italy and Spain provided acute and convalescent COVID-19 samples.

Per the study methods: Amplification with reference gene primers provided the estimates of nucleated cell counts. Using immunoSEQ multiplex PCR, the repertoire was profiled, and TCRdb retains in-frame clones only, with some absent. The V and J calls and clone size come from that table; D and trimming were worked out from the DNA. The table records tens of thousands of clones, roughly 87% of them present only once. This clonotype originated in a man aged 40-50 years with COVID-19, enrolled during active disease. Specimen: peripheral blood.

DNA of the CDR3: TGTGCCTGGAGTGCCCCAGTTCATGGCTACACCTTC. It yields the protein CAWSAPVHGYTF. V and J are TRBV30 and TRBJ1-2; the D is unclear. The CDR3 is made up of 12 amino acids. The V and J ends lost 1 base and 6 bases respectively, with 9 bases between them. Germline CDR1 GTSNPN, CDR2 SVGIG (reference sequence).